This TCR beta chain stems from a study of blood T cell repertoires in COVID-19. Study information: COVID-19 samples, acute and convalescent, were from the United States, Italy and Spain. Nucleic acid was either cDNA or gDNA, and it came from T cells, B-cell-depleted T cells, or PBMCs.

In the source study's methods: Amplification from reference gene primers served as the basis for estimated nucleated cell counts. This table comes from immunoSEQ multiplex PCR, and its TCRdb copy is limited to in-frame clones, with some not included. V and J calls plus clone size are reproduced from that table; the DNA served to infer D and trimming. The table records approximately 120,000 clones, roughly 72% of them present only once. The clonotype originates from an elderly man with COVID-19, enrolled during active disease. Sample: peripheral blood.

The CDR3 region has the DNA TGTGCCACCAGTGATTCCCTAGCGGGAGCCCACGAGCAGTACTTC. Translating gives CATSDSLAGAHEQYF. This chain joins TRBV24-1 and TRBJ2-7, with 10 bases identical to TRBD2. The CDR3 totals 15 residues. After removal of 2 bases from V and 5 bases from J, the junction contained 5 bases not matched to a gene. Germline V gives CDR1 KGHDR, CDR2 SFDVKD.